This T cell receptor beta chain was recorded in a study of T cell responses to AZD1222 COVID-19 vaccine. The data were produced by immunoSEQ multiplex PCR, yet TCRdb's version contains in-frame clones alone and is incomplete. The data hold under 150,000 clones, with around 90% observed a single time. Germline lookup yields CDR1 ENHRY and CDR2 SYGVKD. V trimming: 8 bases; J trimming: 8 bases; junction bases outside the gene matches: 7. This CDR3 is 13 amino acids long. Broader study findings: Baseline antibody screening turned up just six seropositive AZD1222 recipients. Repertoires were sampled only after the peak T cell response. Vaccine-related CD4 TCRs covered spike, predominating at 160-218 and 743-854. An increase in Spike-specific TCR breadth and depth was observed after two AZD1222 doses.

On this clone itself: What it recognizes is unknown.

The sequences come from peripheral blood, collected on day 0 of MenACWY control vaccination. The chain recombines TRBV10-3 with TRBJ2-1; 9 positions agree with TRBD1. The origin of this receptor is an adult in good health. The chain's CDR3 is CAILGTGSDEQFF. The CDR3 DNA reads as TGTGCCATCCTCGGGACAGGGTCCGATGAGCAGTTCTTC.